The rows below give T cell receptor beta chains drawn from one sample of a study of identical twins. TCRdb reanalysed the 5' RACE reads using MiXCR and keeps one entry per CDR3 protein. The sample includes about 430,000 distinct CDR3 sequences, around 18% of them seen just once. What was sequenced was naive T cells sorted from blood. The receptors shown here come from a man between 50 and 59 years old in good health. Each CDR3 is given with its conserved first and last residue. A D gene is named only where the DNA matches it firmly. Where a row states a size, it is once, few, many or the class of an expanded clone; other rows omit it.

j_call clone_size d_call v_call cdr3_nt cdr3_aa
TRBJ1-1 . . TRBV25-1 TGTGCCAGCAGTCGCAGTGATGGAGCTTTCTTT CASSRSDGAFF
TRBJ2-3 many . TRBV7-2 TGTGCCAGCCGGGGCCTCCCCGGCATCACAGATACGCAGTATTTT CASRGLPGITDTQYF
TRBJ2-1 once . TRBV30 TGTGCCTGGAAGGACAGTAGCTCCTACAATGAGCAGTTCTTC CAWKDSSSYNEQFF
TRBJ2-2 . . TRBV20-1 TGCAGTGCTAGAACGGACAGAGTGAACACCGGGGAGCTGTTTTTT CSARTDRVNTGELFF
TRBJ2-7 many . TRBV18 TGTGCCAGCTCACCGCCGGGGGGCGTGAGGTCCTACGAGCAGTACTTC CASSPPGGVRSYEQYF
TRBJ2-7 . . TRBV5-1 TGCGCCAGCAGCTTGGCTCGGAAGGACCCCTACGAGCAGTACTTC CASSLARKDPYEQYF
TRBJ1-1 few . TRBV6-1 TGTGCCAGCAGCTCCCTTGGTAGGGGGGACACTGAAGCTTTCTTT CASSSLGRGDTEAFF
TRBJ2-1 . TRBD1 TRBV4-3 TGCGCCAGCAGCCAAGAGTGGGACAGGGGCTACAATGAGCAGTTCTTC CASSQEWDRGYNEQFF
TRBJ2-7 once . TRBV20-1 TGCAGTGCTATTCGGGGACACCCTTACGAGCAGTACTTC CSAIRGHPYEQYF
TRBJ1-1 many . TRBV5-6 TGTGCCAGCAGCTTGCTTGGGACTGAAGCTTTCTTT CASSLLGTEAFF
TRBJ2-7 many . TRBV12-3/TRBV12-4 TGTGCCAGCAGTTTAGGCCCATATGGGGAGCAGTACTTC CASSLGPYGEQYF
TRBJ2-5 few . TRBV18 TGTGCCAGCTCACCCGATGGAGAGACCCAGTACTTC CASSPDGETQYF
TRBJ2-1 few . TRBV18 TGTGCCAGCTCTCCGAGAGGACCTGAAGGGGCGGCCGATGAGCAGTTCTTC CASSPRGPEGAADEQFF
TRBJ2-5 . TRBD2 TRBV20-1 TGCAGTGCAGGGACTAGCGTGGAGACCCAGTACTTC CSAGTSVETQYF
TRBJ2-3 . TRBD2 TRBV20-1 TGCAGTGCTAGCCAGCGGGGAGGGACAGATACGCAGTATTTT CSASQRGGTDTQYF
TRBJ2-1 . TRBD1 TRBV12-3/TRBV12-4 TGTGCCAGCAGTTTGACCCGGGACAGATACAATGAGCAGTTCTTC CASSLTRDRYNEQFF
TRBJ2-1 . . TRBV12-3/TRBV12-4 TGTGCCAGCACCAGTAGCGGAAACCCCCTTTTAGAGCAGTTCTTC CASTSSGNPLLEQFF
TRBJ2-1 . TRBD2 TRBV28 TGTGCCAGCAGTTTTGGGCTAGCGGGGAGGGATGAGCAGTTCTTC CASSFGLAGRDEQFF
TRBJ2-1 . TRBD1 TRBV20-1 TGCAGTGGCAGGTGGGACAGGGGGCGAAGAGAGCAGTTCTTC CSGRWDRGRREQFF
TRBJ2-5 . . TRBV5-1 TGCGCCAGCAGCCTACACCACCAAGAGACCCAGTACTTC CASSLHHQETQYF
TRBJ1-5 . TRBD1 TRBV6-2/TRBV6-3 TGTGCCAGCAGTTCGGGACAGGGGGTAAGCAATCAGCCCCAGCATTTT CASSSGQGVSNQPQHF
TRBJ1-2 few . TRBV5-6 TGTGCCAGCAGCGCCAGGAGGTTGGACTATGGCTACACCTTC CASSARRLDYGYTF
TRBJ2-7 few TRBD1 TRBV3-1 TGTGCCAGCAGCCAACCCTTCTGGACAGGGGGCTACGAGCAGTACTTC CASSQPFWTGGYEQYF
TRBJ2-3 few . TRBV30 TGTGCCCTGGTTTATCACAGCACAGATACGCAGTATTTT CALVYHSTDTQYF
TRBJ1-2 many . TRBV5-1 TGCGCCAGCAGCCCCAGACGGGGGTCTCTGAATGACTATGGCTACACCTTC CASSPRRGSLNDYGYTF
TRBJ2-1 few . TRBV12-3/TRBV12-4 TGTGCCAGCAGTTTTCCCGGGGCCCGGTCAGTCGATGAGCAGTTCTTC CASSFPGARSVDEQFF
TRBJ1-2 . . TRBV5-4 TGTGCCAGCAGAGCGGGGGGGCCCTATGGCTACACCTTC CASRAGGPYGYTF
TRBJ2-1 . TRBD2 TRBV6-2/TRBV6-3 TGTGCCAGCAGCTCTAGCGGGGGGATCTATGAGCAGTTCTTC CASSSSGGIYEQFF
TRBJ2-3 few TRBD2 TRBV7-2 TGTGCCAGCAGCTTAGCGCTCGGGACTAGCGGGGGAAGCACAGATACGCAGTATTTT CASSLALGTSGGSTDTQYF
TRBJ1-4 . . TRBV15 TGTGCCACCAGCAGAGATCTTGGCTGGCTTAATGAAAAACTGTTTTTT CATSRDLGWLNEKLFF
TRBJ2-7 . . TRBV28 TGTGCCAGCAGTTTATATTCTTCTCGTGACGAGCAGTACTTC CASSLYSSRDEQYF
TRBJ1-2 . TRBD1 TRBV5-1 TGCGCCAGCAGCGGAATGGACAGGTCGGCCTATGGCTACCCCTTC CASSGMDRSAYGYPF
TRBJ2-1 many TRBD2 TRBV20-1 TGCAGTGCTAGAGGCCCCCAGACTAGCTCCCATGAGCAGTTCTTC CSARGPQTSSHEQFF
TRBJ2-1 few TRBD2 TRBV20-1 TGCAGTGCTAGAGATTGGGCTAGCGGGAGAGGTCGGTTCTACAATGAGCAGTTCTTC CSARDWASGRGRFYNEQFF
TRBJ2-1 few TRBD2 TRBV12-3/TRBV12-4 TGTGCCAGCAGTCTTAAAGCGGGGGAGCCCTACAATGAGCAGTTCTTC CASSLKAGEPYNEQFF
TRBJ1-1 . . TRBV5-4 TGTGCCAGCAGCCCGCGACAGCCTGGTGTGAACACTGAAGCTTTCTTT CASSPRQPGVNTEAFF
TRBJ2-7 many TRBD1 TRBV5-1 TGCGCCAGCAGCTTGAGGGGGCTAGACGAGCAGTACTTC CASSLRGLDEQYF
TRBJ2-1 few TRBD2 TRBV4-2 TGTGCCAGCAGCGGGGCGGGGGGGTACAATGAGCAGTTCTTC CASSGAGGYNEQFF
TRBJ2-7 . . TRBV5-6 TGTGCCAGCAGCTTGGAGGAAAGCGAGCAGTACTTC CASSLEESEQYF
TRBJ2-2 many . TRBV27 TGTGCCAGCATTTATCCCGGGGAGCTTTTTTTT CASIYPGELFF
TRBJ1-1 . . TRBV6-2/TRBV6-3 TGTGCCAGCAGCAAAGGGACTTTGAACACTGAAGCTTTCTTT CASSKGTLNTEAFF
TRBJ1-5 . . TRBV5-1 TGCGCCAGCAGGACAGACCTAGATCAGCCCCAGCATTTT CASRTDLDQPQHF
TRBJ2-7 many TRBD1 TRBV29-1 TGCAGCGTTGAAGAGTGGACAGGGAGCTCCTACGAGCAGTACTTC CSVEEWTGSSYEQYF
TRBJ2-2 many . TRBV4-3 TGCGCCAGCAGCCAAGGAGAGGCCACCGGGGAGCTGTTTTTT CASSQGEATGELFF
TRBJ2-3 many . TRBV28 TGTGCCAGCAGTTTAGGGCCAACTAGCACAGATACGCAGTATTTT CASSLGPTSTDTQYF
TRBJ2-3 . . TRBV15 TGTGCCACCAGCAGAGATCTTGGCAGCACAGATACGCAGTATTTT CATSRDLGSTDTQYF
TRBJ1-5 many . TRBV5-1 TGCGCCAGCAGCTTGGAGCTTGGGGGTCAGCCCCAGCATTTT CASSLELGGQPQHF
TRBJ2-7 few . TRBV5-1 TGCGCCAGCAGCTTGGTCGGACGTGCCGAGCAGTACTTC CASSLVGRAEQYF
TRBJ2-1 . . TRBV20-1 TGCAGTGCTAATGGGGGAGACCGCTACAATGAGCAGTTCTTC CSANGGDRYNEQFF
TRBJ2-7 . . TRBV12-3/TRBV12-4 TGTGCCAGCATGGGTCTTGGGACCGTAAGCTCCTACGAGCAGTACTTC CASMGLGTVSSYEQYF
TRBJ2-3 . TRBD1 TRBV28 TGTGCCGGGGGACAGGGGAGGAATACGCAGTATTTT CAGGQGRNTQYF
TRBJ1-2 few . TRBV6-2/TRBV6-3 TGTGCCAGCAGCTCTCCATTTCGGACGGAAAACTATGGCTACACCTTC CASSSPFRTENYGYTF
TRBJ2-1 many TRBD2 TRBV24-1 TGTGCCACCAGTGATATCCGGGCGGGAGACTCCTACAATGAGCAGTTCTTC CATSDIRAGDSYNEQFF
TRBJ2-1 . TRBD2 TRBV5-6 TGTGCCAGCAGCTTGCTGACTAGCGGGAGGGCAAGCTCCTGCAATGAGCAGTTCTTC CASSLLTSGRASSCNEQFF
TRBJ2-3 few . TRBV12-3/TRBV12-4 . CASILGRPTDTQYF